The 13 T cell receptor beta chains below all came from one sample that was sequenced in a study of blood T cell repertoires in COVID-19. TCRdb keeps only in-frame clones here, not all; method: immunoSEQ multiplex PCR. The sample lists around 330,000 clones, around nine tenths occurring once. The sequencing sample was made of PBMCs or T cells enriched from blood (not recorded which). These receptor sequences come from a man aged 60 to 69 who had recovered from COVID-19.

This chain links TRBV2 with TRBJ2-5; D is perhaps TRBD2 (6 bases). CDR3 length: 13 residues. V was clipped by 1 base and J by 10 bases, with 13 bases between them. The germline CDR1 and CDR2 sequences are SNHLY and FYNNEI. The CDR3 spells CASSEGLVRVQYF. Written as DNA, the CDR3 is TGTGCCAGCAGTGAAGGACTAGTCAGGGTCCAGTACTTC.

Here the CDR3 reads CASSYREGTQYF. DNA of the CDR3: TGTGCCAGCAGCTACAGGGAAGGGACCCAGTACTTC. V is TRBV5-5 and J is TRBJ2-5; TRBD1 might be the D (6 bases). V was pared by 3 bases and J by 7 bases, with 10 bases between. This CDR3 has 12 residues. The V gene's germline CDR1 is SGHKS and CDR2 YYEKEE (reference sequence). Together with reference TRBV5-5 and TRBJ2-5, the CDR3 gives the full variable domain: DAGVTQSPTHLIKTRGQQVTLRCSPISGHKSVSWYQQVLGQGPQFIFQYYEKEERGRGNFPDRFSARQFPNYSSELNVNALLLGDSALYLCASSYREGTQYFGPGTRLLVL.

The V call is TRBV19, the J call TRBJ1-1; D perhaps matches TRBD1 (5 bases). Trimming left V 1 base short and J 5 bases short, with 11 bases between. The length of the CDR3 is 14 residues. CDR1 and CDR2 (germline): LNHDA, SQIVND (reference sequence). The chain's CDR3 is CASSIGRAGTEAFF. CDR3 coding DNA: TGTGCCAGTAGTATAGGCAGGGCGGGAACTGAAGCTTTCTTT. The whole variable domain, remainder taken from reference TRBV19 and TRBJ1-1, is DGGITQSPKYLFRKEGQNVTLSCEQNLNHDAMYWYRQDPGQGLRLIYYSQIVNDFQKGDIAEGYSVSREKKESFPLTVTSAQKNPTAFYLCASSIGRAGTEAFFGQGTRLTVV.

The chain joins TRBV6-2 or TRBV6-3 to TRBJ2-1, with 9 bases identical to TRBD2. Germline V gene lookup returns CDR1 MNHEY and CDR2 SVGEGT. The ends lost 5 bases at V and 9 bases at J; junction bases unmatched: 14. This CDR3 is 16 amino acids long. The chain's CDR3 is CASSTPAAGGQGEQFF. The CDR3 nucleotides read TGTGCCAGCAGTACCCCCGCCGCGGGAGGGCAGGGTGAGCAGTTCTTC.

The chain links TRBV7-9 to TRBJ1-6; tentatively, D is TRBD1 (5 bases). Trimming pared 3 bases from V and 5 bases from J, leaving 8 bases between. CDR3 size: 14 residues. Germline CDR1 SEHNR, CDR2 FQNEAQ (reference sequence). This CDR3 is CASSFGGNNSPLHF. The CDR3 nucleotides read TGTGCCAGCAGCTTCGGGGGGAATAATTCACCCCTCCACTTT.

V usage is TRBV20-1 and J usage is TRBJ2-5, with 15 bases that match TRBD2. J lost 4 bases, V lost 5 bases, and 5 bases had no gene match. The CDR3 spans 15 residues. Looked up from germline, CDR1 is DFQATT and CDR2 is SNEGSKA (reference sequence). The CDR3 region has the DNA TGCAGTGCTCGTGGACTAGCGGGAGGGGGAGAGACCCAGTACTTC. The encoded protein is CSARGLAGGGETQYF.

The chain recombines TRBV27 with TRBJ2-2; 8 nucleotides line up with TRBD1. Germline-derived CDR1 and CDR2 are MNHEY and SMNVEV (reference sequence). The CDR3 is 14 amino acids. The trim removed 7 bases at V and 6 bases at J, leaving 7 bases unmatched. CDR3 bases: TGTGCCAGCACCGGACAGGGTAATGCCGGGGAGCTGTTTTTT. This sequence encodes CASTGQGNAGELFF.

The CDR3 DNA reads as TGTGCCAGCAGTTTAAGGACTCCCAACACAGATACGCAGTATTTT. This sequence encodes CASSLRTPNTDTQYF. The chain carries TRBV28 and TRBJ2-3, with D possibly TRBD2 on 5 matching bases. CDR1 MDHEN and CDR2 SYDVKM come from the germline V gene. The CDR3 covers 15 residues. V was trimmed by 2 bases and J by 2 bases, leaving 11 bases between them.

The rearrangement links TRBV6-1 to TRBJ2-1; D gene unclear. The V end lost 4 bases, the J end lost 4 bases, and 20 bases lay between the germline ends. This CDR3 comprises 17 residues. The V gene's germline CDR1 is MNHNS and CDR2 SASEGT. CDR3: CASSVVPSRLAYNEQFF. Here the CDR3 DNA reads TGTGCCAGCAGTGTCGTGCCCTCCCGCTTGGCATACAATGAGCAGTTCTTC.

The chain couples TRBV15 to TRBJ1-5; tentative D call: TRBD1 (5 bases). With 4 bases removed from V and 5 bases from J, the gap between germline ends came to 9 bases. The CDR3 is made up of 13 amino acids. CDR1 is LNHNV, CDR2 YYDKDF, per germline (reference sequence). The CDR3: CATSTIGDQPQHF. In DNA form, the CDR3 reads TGTGCCACCAGCACTATAGGGGATCAGCCCCAGCATTTT.

The chain has TRBV6-5 and TRBJ2-7; 8 bases align to TRBD1. The CDR3 spans 14 residues. CDR1 and CDR2 (germline): MNHEY, SVGAGI. The V segment lost 7 bases and the J segment 3 bases; nucleotides outside the gene matches: 8. The CDR3 nucleotides read TGTGCCAGCACCCCGGGACAGGCCCTCTACGAGCAGTACTTC. This codes for CASTPGQALYEQYF.

V usage is TRBV6-5 and J usage is TRBJ2-7, with 8 bases identical to TRBD1. After removal of 11 bases from V and 2 bases from J, the junction contained 11 bases not matched to a gene. The length of the CDR3 is 14 residues. The germline CDR1 and CDR2 sequences are MNHEY and SVGAGI. The CDR3 nucleotides are TGTGCCTCATGCGGACACAGGGGGACCTACGAGCAGTACTTC. As protein: CASCGHRGTYEQYF.

J is TRBJ2-7 and V is TRBV9; D might be TRBD2 (6 bases). V dropped 0 bases and J dropped 5 bases, with 12 bases sitting between them. The CDR3 runs to 14 residues. Germline assignment: CDR1 SGDLS and CDR2 YYNGEE. CDR3 nucleotides: TGTGCCAGCAGCGTAGACGGGAGTAACAACGAGCAGTACTTC. Protein sequence: CASSVDGSNNEQYF.